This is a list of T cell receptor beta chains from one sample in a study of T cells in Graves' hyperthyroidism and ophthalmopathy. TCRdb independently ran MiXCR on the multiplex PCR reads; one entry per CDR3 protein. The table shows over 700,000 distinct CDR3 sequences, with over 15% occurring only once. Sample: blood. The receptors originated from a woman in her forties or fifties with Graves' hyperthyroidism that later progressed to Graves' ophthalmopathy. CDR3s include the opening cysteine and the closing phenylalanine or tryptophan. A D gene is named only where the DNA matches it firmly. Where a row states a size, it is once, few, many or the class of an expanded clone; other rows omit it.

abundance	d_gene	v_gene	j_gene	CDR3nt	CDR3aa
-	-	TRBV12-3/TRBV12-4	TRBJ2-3	TGTGCCAGCAGTTTAGCGCTGGGGCAGGGAACCGATACGCAGTATTTT	CASSLALGQGTDTQYF
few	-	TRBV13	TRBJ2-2	TGTGCCAGCAGCCCCCCCGAGGGGTCTACCACCGGGGAGCTGTTTTTT	CASSPPEGSTTGELFF
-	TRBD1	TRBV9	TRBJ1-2	TGTGCCAGCAGCCCCCGGGACAGGATGAACTATGGCTACACCTTC	CASSPRDRMNYGYTF
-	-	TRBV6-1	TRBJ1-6	TGTACCAGCAGATCCGACACAGGGTTCCCCTATTCACCCCTCCACTTT	CTSRSDTGFPYSPLHF
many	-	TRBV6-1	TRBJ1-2	TGTGCCAGCAACCTCCGGGACACCGGCTACACCTTC	CASNLRDTGYTF
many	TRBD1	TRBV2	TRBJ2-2	TGTGCCAGCAGTGAATCAGGGGGCAACACCGGGGAGCTGTTTTTT	CASSESGGNTGELFF
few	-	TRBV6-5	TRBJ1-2	TGTGCCAGCAGTTACTCCCCCCCGAGTTATGGCTACACCTTC	CASSYSPPSYGYTF
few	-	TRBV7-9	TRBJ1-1	TGTGCCAGCAGGGGGGTAGCTGCTGAAGCTTTCTTT	CASRGVAAEAFF
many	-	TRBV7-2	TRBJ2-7	TGTGCCAGCAGCTTAGAATTCTCCTACGAGCAGTACTTC	CASSLEFSYEQYF
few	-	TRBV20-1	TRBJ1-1	TGCAGTGCTAGGCCGCAGGGGAGCACTGAAGCTTTCTTT	CSARPQGSTEAFF
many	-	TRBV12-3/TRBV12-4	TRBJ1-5	TGTGCCAGCAGTTTAAGAAGGGGACATCAGCCCCAGCATTTT	CASSLRRGHQPQHF
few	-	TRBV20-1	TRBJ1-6	TGCAGTGCCATTCAGAGCGGCGATTCACCCCTCCACTTT	CSAIQSGDSPLHF
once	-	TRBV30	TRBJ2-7	TGTGCCTGGAGTGCCGACAGCCTCTACGAGCAGTACTTC	CAWSADSLYEQYF